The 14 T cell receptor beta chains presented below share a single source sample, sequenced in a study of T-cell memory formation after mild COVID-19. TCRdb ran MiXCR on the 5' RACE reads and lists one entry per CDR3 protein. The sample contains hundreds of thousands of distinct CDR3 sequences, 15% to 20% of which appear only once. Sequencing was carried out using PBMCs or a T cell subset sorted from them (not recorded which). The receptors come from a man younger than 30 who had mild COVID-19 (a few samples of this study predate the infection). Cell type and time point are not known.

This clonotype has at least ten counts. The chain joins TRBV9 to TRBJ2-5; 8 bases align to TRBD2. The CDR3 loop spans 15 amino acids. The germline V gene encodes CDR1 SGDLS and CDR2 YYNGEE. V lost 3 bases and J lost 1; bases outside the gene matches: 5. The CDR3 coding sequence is TGTGCCAGCAGCGAATATAGCGGGACCCAAGAGACCCAGTACTTC. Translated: CASSEYSGTQETQYF.

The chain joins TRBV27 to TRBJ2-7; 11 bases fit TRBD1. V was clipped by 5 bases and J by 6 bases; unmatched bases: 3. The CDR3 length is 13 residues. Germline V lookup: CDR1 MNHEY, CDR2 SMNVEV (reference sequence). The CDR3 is CASSAGTGGEQYF. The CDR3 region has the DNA TGTGCCAGCAGTGCCGGGACAGGGGGCGAGCAGTACTTC.

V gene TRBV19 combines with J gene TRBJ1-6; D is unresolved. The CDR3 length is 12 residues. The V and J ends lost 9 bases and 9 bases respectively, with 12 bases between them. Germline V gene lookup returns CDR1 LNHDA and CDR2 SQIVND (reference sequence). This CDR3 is CASGPWGSPLHF. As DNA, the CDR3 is TGTGCCAGCGGACCTTGGGGTTCACCCCTCCACTTT. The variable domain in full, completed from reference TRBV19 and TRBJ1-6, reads DGGITQSPKYLFRKEGQNVTLSCEQNLNHDAMYWYRQDPGQGLRLIYYSQIVNDFQKGDIAEGYSVSREKKESFPLTVTSAQKNPTAFYLCASGPWGSPLHFGNGTRLTVT.

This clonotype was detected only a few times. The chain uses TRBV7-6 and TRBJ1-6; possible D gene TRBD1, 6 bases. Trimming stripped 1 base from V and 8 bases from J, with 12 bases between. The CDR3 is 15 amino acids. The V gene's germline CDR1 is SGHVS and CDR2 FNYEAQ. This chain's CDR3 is CASSLGGQFDSPLHF. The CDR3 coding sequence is TGTGCCAGCAGCTTAGGAGGACAGTTCGATTCACCCCTCCACTTT.

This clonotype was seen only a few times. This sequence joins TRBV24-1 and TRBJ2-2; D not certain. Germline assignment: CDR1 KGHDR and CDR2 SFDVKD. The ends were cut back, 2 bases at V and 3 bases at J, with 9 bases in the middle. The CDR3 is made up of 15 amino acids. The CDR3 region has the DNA TGTGCCACCAGTGATTCAACAGTCCACACCGGGGAGCTGTTTTTT. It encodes CATSDSTVHTGELFF.

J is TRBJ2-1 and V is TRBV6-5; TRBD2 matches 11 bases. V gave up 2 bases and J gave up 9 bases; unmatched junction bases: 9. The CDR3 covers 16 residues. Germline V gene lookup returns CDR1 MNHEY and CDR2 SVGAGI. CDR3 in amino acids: CASSYGVSGGASEQFF. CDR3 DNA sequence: TGTGCCAGCAGTTACGGGGTTAGCGGGGGGGCCAGTGAGCAGTTCTTC.

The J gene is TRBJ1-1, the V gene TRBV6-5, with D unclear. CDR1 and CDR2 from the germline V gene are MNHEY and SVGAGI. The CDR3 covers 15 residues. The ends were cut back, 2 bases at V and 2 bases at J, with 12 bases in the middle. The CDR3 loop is CASSYTPVRNTEAFF. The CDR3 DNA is TGTGCCAGCAGTTACACCCCGGTCAGAAACACTGAAGCTTTCTTT.

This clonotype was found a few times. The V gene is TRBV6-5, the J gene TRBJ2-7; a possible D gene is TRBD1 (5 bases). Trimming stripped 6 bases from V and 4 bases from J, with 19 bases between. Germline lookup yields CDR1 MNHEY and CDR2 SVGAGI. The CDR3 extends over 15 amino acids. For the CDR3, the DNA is TGTGCCAGCAGGCGGAATCTACAGGCTGAATACGAGCAGTACTTC. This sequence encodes CASRRNLQAEYEQYF.

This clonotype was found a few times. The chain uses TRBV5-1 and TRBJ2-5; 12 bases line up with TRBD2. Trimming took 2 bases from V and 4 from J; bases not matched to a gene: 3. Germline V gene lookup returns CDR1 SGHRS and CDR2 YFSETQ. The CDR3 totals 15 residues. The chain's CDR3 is CASSFGLAGRETQYF. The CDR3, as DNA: TGCGCCAGCAGCTTTGGACTAGCGGGGAGAGAGACCCAGTACTTC. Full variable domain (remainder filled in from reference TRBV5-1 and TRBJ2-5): KAGVTQTPRYLIKTRGQQVTLSCSPISGHRSVSWYQQTPGQGLQFLFEYFSETQRNKGNFPGRFSGRQFSNSRSEMNVSTLELGDSALYLCASSFGLAGRETQYFGPGTRLLVL.

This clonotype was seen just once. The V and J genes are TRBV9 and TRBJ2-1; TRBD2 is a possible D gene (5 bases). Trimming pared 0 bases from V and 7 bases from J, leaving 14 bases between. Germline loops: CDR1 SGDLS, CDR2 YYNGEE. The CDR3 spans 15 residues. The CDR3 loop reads CASSVEHEGSNEQFF. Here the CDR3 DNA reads TGTGCCAGCAGCGTAGAGCATGAGGGCTCTAATGAGCAGTTCTTC.

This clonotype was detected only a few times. The CDR3 spells CASSFLTETQYF. CDR3 in DNA: TGTGCCAGCAGCTTTCTGACAGAGACCCAGTACTTC. The genes are TRBV5-6 and TRBJ2-5; no clear D. CDR1 is SGHDT, CDR2 YYEEEE, per germline. CDR3 length: 12 amino acids. The V end was cut by 2 bases, the J end by 4 bases, with 6 bases between.

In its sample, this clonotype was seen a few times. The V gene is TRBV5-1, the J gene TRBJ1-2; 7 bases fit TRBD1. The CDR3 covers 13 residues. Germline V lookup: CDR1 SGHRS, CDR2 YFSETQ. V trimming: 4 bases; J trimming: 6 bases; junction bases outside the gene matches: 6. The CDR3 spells CASSQGGGDGYTF. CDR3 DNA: TGCGCCAGCAGCCAAGGGGGCGGGGATGGCTACACCTTC.

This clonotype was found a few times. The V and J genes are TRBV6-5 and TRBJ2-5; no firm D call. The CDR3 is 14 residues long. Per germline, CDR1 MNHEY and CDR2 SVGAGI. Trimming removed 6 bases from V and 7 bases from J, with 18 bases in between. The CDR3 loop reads CASSRSFGTGTQYF. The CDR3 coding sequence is TGTGCCAGCAGCCGGTCGTTCGGCACTGGGACCCAGTACTTC.

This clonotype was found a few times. DNA for the CDR3: TGTGCCAGCAGGGGCAGGGGGACTGAAGCTTTCTTT. Encoded protein: CASRGRGTEAFF. This chain uses TRBV5-4 with TRBJ1-1; 7 bases line up with TRBD1. V lost 5 bases to trimming and J lost 5 bases; unmatched junction nucleotides: 3. The germline CDR1 and CDR2 sequences are SGHNT and YYREEE (reference sequence). The CDR3 is 12 amino acids.